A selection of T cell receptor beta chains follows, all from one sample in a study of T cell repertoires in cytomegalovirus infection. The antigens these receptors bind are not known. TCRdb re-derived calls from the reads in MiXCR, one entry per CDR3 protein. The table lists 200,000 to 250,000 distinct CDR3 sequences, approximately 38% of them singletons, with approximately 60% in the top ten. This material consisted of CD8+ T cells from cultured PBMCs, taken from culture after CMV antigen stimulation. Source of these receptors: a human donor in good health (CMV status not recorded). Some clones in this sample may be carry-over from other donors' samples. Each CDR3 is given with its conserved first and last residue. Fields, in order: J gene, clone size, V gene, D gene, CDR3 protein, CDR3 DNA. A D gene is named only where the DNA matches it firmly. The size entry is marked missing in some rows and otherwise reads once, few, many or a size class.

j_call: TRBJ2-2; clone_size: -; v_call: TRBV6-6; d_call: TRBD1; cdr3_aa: CASKAGTGPLWELFF; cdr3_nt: TGTGCCAGCAAGGCCGGGACAGGGCCCCTTTGGGAGCTGTTTTTT
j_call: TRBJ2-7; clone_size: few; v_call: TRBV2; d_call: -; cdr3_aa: CASSETAASYEQYF; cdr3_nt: TGTGCCAGCAGTGAAACGGCGGCGTCCTACGAGCAGTACTTC
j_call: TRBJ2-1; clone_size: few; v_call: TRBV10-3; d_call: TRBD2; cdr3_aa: CAIRPSGGLNEQFF; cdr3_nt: TGTGCCATCAGGCCTAGCGGGGGGTTGAATGAGCAGTTCTTC
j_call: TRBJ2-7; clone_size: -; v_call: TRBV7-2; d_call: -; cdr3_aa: CASSLTRGAYEQYF; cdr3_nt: TGTGCCAGCAGCTTAACCAGGGGCGCCTACGAGCAGTACTTC
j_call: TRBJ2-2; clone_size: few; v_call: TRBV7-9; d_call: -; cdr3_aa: CATERLKTGELFF; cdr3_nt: TGTGCCACGGAGCGTCTCAAGACCGGGGAGCTGTTTTTT
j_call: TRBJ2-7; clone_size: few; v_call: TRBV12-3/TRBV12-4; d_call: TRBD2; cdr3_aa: CASSWSGTSSYEQYF; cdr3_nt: TGTGCCAGCAGTTGGTCGGGGACTAGCTCCTACGAGCAGTACTTC
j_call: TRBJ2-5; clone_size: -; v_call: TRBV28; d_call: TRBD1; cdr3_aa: CASSQTGSQETQYF; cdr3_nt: TGTGCCAGCAGTCAGACAGGGTCGCAAGAGACCCAGTACTTC
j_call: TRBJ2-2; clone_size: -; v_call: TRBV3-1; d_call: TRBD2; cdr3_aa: CASSQETSGRALAGELFF; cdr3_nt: TGTGCCAGCAGCCAAGAGACTAGCGGGAGGGCCTTGGCCGGGGAGCTGTTTTTT
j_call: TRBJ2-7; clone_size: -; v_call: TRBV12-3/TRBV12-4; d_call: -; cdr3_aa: CASSLGITGPSYEQYF; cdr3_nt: TGTGCCAGCAGTTTAGGGATTACAGGACCCTCCTACGAGCAGTACTTC
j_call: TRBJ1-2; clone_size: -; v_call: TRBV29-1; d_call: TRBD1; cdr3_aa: CSAWTGGYTF; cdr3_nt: TGCAGCGCCTGGACAGGGGGCTACACCTTC
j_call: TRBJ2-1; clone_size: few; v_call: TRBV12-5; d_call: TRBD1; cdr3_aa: CASGTDRVSYNEQFF; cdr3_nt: TGTGCTAGTGGCACCGACAGGGTCTCCTACAATGAGCAGTTCTTC
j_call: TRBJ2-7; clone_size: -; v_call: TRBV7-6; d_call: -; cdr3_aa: CASSLAQGTTYEQYF; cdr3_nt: TGTGCCAGCAGCTTAGCGCAGGGTACGACCTACGAGCAGTACTTC
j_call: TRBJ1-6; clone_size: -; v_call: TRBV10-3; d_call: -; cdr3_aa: CAISTGRTYNSPLHF; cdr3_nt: TGTGCCATTTCAACAGGGAGGACCTATAATTCACCCCTCCACTTT
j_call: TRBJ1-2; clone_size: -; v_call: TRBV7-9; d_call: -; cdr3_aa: CASTLALNYGYTF; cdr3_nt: TGTGCCAGCACCCTCGCTCTAAACTATGGCTACACCTTC
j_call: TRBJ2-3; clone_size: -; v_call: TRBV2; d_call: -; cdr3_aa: CAGGRGGRTDTQYF; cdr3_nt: TGTGCCGGGGGCCGTGGAGGGCGGACAGATACGCAGTATTTT
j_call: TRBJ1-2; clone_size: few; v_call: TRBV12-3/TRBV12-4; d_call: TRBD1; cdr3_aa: CASSLGQGMYGYTF; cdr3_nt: TGTGCCAGCAGCCTCGGACAGGGGATGTATGGCTACACCTTC
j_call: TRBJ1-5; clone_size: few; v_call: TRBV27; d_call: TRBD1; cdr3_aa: CASRPRGQGINQPQHF; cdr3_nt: TGTGCCAGCCGCCCTAGGGGACAGGGGATAAATCAGCCCCAGCATTTT
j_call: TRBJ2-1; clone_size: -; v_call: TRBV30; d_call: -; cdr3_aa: CAWSVSRNSYNEQFF; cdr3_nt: TGTGCCTGGAGTGTAAGCAGAAACTCCTACAATGAGCAGTTCTTC
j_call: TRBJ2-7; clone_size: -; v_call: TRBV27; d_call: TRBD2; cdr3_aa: CASSPGLAAIYEQYF; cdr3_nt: TGTGCCAGCAGCCCGGGACTAGCGGCCATTTACGAGCAGTACTTC
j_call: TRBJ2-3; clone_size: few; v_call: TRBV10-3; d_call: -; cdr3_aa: CAISEGLVSADTQYF; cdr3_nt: TGTGCCATCAGTGAAGGGCTAGTAAGCGCAGATACGCAGTATTTT
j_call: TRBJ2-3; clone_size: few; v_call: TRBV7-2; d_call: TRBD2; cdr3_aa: CASSSTSGGGDTQYF; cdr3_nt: TGTGCCAGCAGCTCGACTAGCGGGGGGGGAGATACGCAGTATTTT
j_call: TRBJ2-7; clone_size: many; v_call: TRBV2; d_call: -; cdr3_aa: CASSELHLSYEQYF; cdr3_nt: TGTGCCAGCAGTGAACTACACCTTTCCTACGAGCAGTACTTC
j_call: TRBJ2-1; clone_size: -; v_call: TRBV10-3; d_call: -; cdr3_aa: CAITGDPVPNEQFF; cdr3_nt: TGTGCCATCACCGGCGACCCCGTCCCCAATGAGCAGTTCTTC
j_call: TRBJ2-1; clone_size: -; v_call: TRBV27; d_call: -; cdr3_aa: CASSLNSIGYYNEQFF; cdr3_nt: TGTGCCAGCAGTTTAAACTCGATAGGGTACTACAATGAGCAGTTCTTC
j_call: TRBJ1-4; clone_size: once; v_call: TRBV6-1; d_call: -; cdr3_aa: CASSAPGRLNEKLFF; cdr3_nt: TGTGCCAGCAGTGCCCCCGGACGGCTTAATGAAAAACTGTTTTTT
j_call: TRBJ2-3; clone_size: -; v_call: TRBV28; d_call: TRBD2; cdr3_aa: CASSMTSETDTQYF; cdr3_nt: TGTGCCAGCAGTATGACTAGCGAAACAGATACGCAGTATTTT
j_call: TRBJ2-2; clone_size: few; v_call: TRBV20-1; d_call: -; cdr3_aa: CSATTLDQVRSSNTGELFF; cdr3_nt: TGCAGTGCCACGACGCTAGATCAAGTCCGCTCATCGAACACCGGGGAGCTGTTTTTT
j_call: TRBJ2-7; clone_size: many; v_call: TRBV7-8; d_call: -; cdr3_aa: CASSLEVGSIYEQYF; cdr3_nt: TGTGCCAGCAGCTTAGAAGTGGGCTCCATCTACGAGCAGTACTTC
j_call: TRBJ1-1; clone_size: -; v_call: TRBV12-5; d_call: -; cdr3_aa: CASGLVVLNTEAFF; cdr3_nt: TGTGCTAGTGGTTTGGTAGTCCTGAACACTGAAGCTTTCTTT
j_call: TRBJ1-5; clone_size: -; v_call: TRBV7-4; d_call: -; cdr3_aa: CASSPEGFSQPQHF; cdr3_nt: TGTGCCAGCAGCCCGGAAGGGTTCTCTCAGCCCCAGCATTTT
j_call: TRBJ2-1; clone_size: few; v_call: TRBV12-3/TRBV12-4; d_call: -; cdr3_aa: CASSYGGRSYNEQFF; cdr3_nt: TGTGCCAGCAGTTACGGGGGCCGCTCCTACAATGAGCAGTTCTTC
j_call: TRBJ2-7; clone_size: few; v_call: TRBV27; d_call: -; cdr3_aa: CASSARGQRGYYEQYF; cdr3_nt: TGTGCCAGCAGTGCCCGGGGACAACGGGGGTACTACGAGCAGTACTTC
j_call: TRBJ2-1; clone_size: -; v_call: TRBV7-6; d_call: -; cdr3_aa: CASSFRPQHEQFF; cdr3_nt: TGTGCCAGCAGCTTCCGACCCCAGCATGAGCAGTTCTTC
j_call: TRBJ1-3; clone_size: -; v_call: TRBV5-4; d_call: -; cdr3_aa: CASSLGIQGFGNTIYF; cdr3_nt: TGTGCCAGCAGCTTGGGGATCCAGGGCTTCGGAAACACCATATATTTT
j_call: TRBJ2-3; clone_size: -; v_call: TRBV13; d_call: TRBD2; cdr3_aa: CASSLGGLAVTSTDTQYF; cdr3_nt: TGTGCCAGCAGCTTGGGGGGACTAGCGGTTACCAGCACAGATACGCAGTATTTT
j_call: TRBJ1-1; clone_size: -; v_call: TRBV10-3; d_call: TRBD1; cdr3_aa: CAISESGRGLTNTEAFF; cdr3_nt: TGTGCCATCAGTGAGTCTGGCAGGGGGCTGACGAACACTGAAGCTTTCTTT
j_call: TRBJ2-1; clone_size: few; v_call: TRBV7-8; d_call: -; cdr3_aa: CASSSTGLGYNEQFF; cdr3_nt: TGTGCCAGCAGCTCGACGGGATTGGGCTACAATGAGCAGTTCTTC
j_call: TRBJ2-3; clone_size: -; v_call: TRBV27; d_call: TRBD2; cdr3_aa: CASSLSWSSGGSDTQYF; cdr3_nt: TGTGCCAGCAGTTTATCTTGGAGTAGCGGGGGGTCAGATACGCAGTATTTT
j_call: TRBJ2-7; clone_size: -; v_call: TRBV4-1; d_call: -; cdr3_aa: CASSQANVGLGEQYF; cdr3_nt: TGCGCCAGCAGCCAAGCGAACGTTGGACTGGGGGAGCAGTACTTC
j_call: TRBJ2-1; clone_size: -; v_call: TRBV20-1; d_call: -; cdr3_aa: CSARGEASSYNEQFF; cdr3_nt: TGCAGTGCTAGAGGTGAGGCGAGCTCCTACAATGAGCAGTTCTTC
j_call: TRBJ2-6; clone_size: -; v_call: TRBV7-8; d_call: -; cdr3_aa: CASSLEWGLGGANVLTF; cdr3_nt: TGTGCCAGCAGCTTAGAGTGGGGATTGGGTGGGGCCAACGTCCTGACTTTC
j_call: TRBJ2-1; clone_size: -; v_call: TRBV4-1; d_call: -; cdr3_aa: CASSQDLGSGVYNEQFF; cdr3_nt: TGCGCCAGCAGCCAAGATCTTGGAAGCGGAGTTTACAATGAGCAGTTCTTC
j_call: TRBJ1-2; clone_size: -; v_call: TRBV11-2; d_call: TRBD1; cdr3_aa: CASSPDRAGYTF; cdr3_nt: TGTGCCAGCAGCCCGGACAGGGCGGGCTACACCTTC
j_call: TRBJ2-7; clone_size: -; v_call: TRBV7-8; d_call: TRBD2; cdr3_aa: CASSLPGGGLDEQYF; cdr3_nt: TGTGCCAGCAGCTTACCCGGGGGAGGGTTGGACGAGCAGTACTTC
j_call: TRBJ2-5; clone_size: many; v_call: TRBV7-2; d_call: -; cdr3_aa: CASSYTGAGLKPEETQYF; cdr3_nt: TGTGCCAGCAGCTATACCGGGGCTGGGTTGAAACCCGAAGAGACCCAGTACTTC
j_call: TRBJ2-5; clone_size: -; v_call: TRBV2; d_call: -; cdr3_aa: CASRTLRASSQETQYF; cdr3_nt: TGTGCCAGCCGGACTCTCCGGGCGAGTAGCCAAGAGACCCAGTACTTC
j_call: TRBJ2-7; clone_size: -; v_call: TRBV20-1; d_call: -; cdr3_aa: CSARSVEGYEQYF; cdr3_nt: TGCAGTGCTAGGAGCGTGGAAGGGTACGAGCAGTACTTC
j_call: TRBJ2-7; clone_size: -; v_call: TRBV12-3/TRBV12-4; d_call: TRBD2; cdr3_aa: CASSYSGRDGEQYF; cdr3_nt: TGTGCCAGCAGCTATAGCGGGAGAGACGGCGAGCAGTACTTC
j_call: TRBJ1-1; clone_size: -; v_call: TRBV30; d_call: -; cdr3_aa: CAWNLGGPEAFF; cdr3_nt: TGTGCCTGGAACCTTGGCGGGCCTGAAGCTTTCTTT
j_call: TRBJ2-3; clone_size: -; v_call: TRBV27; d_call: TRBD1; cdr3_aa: CASTQSVGDSPDTQYF; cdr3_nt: TGTGCCAGCACTCAAAGCGTGGGGGACAGCCCAGATACGCAGTATTTT
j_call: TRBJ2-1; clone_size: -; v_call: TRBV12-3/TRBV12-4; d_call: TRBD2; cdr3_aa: CASSSGGRVGYNEQFF; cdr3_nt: TGTGCCAGCAGCTCGGGGGGGAGAGTGGGATACAATGAGCAGTTCTTC
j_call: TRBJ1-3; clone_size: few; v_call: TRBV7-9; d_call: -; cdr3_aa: CASSPDSARYTIYF; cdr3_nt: TGTGCCAGCAGCCCCGACAGCGCCCGATACACCATATATTTT
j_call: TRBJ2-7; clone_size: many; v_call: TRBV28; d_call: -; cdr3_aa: CASSLDGWGQYF; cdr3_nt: TGTGCCAGCAGTTTGGATGGATGGGGGCAGTACTTC